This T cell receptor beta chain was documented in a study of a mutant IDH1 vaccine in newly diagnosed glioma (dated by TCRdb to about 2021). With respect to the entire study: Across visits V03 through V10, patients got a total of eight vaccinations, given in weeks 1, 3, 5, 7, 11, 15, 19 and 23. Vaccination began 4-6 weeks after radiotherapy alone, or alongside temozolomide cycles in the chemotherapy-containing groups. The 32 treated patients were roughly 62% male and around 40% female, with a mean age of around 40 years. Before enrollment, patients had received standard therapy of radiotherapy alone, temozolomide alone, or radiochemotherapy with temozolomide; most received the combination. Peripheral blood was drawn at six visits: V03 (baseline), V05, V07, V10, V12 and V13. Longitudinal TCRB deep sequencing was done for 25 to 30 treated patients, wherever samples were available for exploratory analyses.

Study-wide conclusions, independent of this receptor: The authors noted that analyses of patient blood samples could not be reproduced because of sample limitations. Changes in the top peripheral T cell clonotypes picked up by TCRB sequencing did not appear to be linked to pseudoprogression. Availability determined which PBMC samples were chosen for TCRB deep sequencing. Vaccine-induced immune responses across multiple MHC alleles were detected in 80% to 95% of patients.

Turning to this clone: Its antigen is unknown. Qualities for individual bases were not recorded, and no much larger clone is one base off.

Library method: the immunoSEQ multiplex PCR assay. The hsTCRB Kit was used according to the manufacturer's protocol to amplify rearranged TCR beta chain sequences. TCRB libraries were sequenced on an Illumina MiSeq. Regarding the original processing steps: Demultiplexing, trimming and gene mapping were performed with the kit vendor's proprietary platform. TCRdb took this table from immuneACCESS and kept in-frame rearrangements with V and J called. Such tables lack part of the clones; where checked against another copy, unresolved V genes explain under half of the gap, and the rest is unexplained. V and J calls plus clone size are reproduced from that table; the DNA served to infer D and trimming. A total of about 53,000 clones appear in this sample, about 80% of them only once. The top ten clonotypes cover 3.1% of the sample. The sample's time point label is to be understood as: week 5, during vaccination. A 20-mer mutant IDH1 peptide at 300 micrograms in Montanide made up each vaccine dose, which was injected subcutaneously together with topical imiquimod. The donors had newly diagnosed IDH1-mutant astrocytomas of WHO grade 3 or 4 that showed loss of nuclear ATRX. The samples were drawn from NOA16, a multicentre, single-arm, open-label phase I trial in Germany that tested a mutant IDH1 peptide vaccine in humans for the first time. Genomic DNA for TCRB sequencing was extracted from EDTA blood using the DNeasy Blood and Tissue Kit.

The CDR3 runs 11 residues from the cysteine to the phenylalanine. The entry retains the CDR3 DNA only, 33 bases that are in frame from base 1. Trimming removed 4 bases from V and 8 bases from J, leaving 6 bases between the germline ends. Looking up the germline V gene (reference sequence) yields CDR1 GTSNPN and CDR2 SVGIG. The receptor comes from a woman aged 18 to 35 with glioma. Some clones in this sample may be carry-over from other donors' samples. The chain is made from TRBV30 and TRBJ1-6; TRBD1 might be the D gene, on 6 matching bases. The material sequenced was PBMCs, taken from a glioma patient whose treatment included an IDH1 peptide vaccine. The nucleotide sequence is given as TGTGCCTGGAACAGGGATTCACCCCTCCACTTT. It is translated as CAWNRDSPLHF.